The T cell receptor beta chain described here comes from a study of OX40 agonist ivuxolimab in advanced cancers. Study in general: Ivuxolimab, an antibody that agonizes OX40 (CD134), was administered to the patients. Participants could have had prior anti-PD-1, anti-PD-L1 or anti-CTLA-4 therapy, and 40% had some.

TCRdb keeps only in-frame clones here, not all; method: immunoSEQ multiplex PCR. The repertoire has fewer than 45,000 clones, about 88% of them found once; the top ten carry about 14%. For this clone: Antigen specificity is unknown.

Deletions cut 4 bases from V and 7 bases from J, with 14 bases between. This CDR3 has 13 residues. Germline values: CDR1 SQVTM, CDR2 ANQGSEA. Findings and caveats of the study: Low normalized T-cell clonal expansion was also seen in some nonresponders. Low clonal expansion, among the lowest seen, marked partial responders at 0.1-3.0 mg/kg.

The TCR originated in an adult with an advanced solid tumor such as melanoma, head and neck, liver or kidney cancer. The rearrangement uses TRBV29-1 and TRBJ2-1; D assignment may be TRBD1 or TRBD2 (5 bases each). The specimen comprised CD4+ or CD8+ T cells sorted from blood, sampled in a trial of the OX40 agonist ivuxolimab. The CDR3 spells CSVGDLAENEQFF. CDR3 nucleotides: TGCAGCGTTGGGGACCTCGCAGAGAATGAGCAGTTCTTC.